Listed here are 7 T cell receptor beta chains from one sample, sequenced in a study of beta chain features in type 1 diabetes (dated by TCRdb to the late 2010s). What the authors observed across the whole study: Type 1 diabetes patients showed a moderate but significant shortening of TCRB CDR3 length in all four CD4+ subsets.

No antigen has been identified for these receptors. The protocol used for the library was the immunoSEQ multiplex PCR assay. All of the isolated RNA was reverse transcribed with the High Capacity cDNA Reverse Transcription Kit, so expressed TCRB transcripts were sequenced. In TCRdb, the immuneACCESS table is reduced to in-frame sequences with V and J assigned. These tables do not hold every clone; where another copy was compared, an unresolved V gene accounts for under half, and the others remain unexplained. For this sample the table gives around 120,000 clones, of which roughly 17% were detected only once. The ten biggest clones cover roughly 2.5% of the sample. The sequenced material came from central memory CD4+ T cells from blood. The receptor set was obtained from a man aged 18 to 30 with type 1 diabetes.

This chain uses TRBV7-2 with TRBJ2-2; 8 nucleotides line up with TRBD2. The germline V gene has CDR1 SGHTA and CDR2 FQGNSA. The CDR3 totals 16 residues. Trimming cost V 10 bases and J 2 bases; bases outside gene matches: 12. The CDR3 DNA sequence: TGTGCCATCCGACCGGGACTAGTAAAAAACACCGGGGAGCTGTTTTTT. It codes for CAIRPGLVKNTGELFF.

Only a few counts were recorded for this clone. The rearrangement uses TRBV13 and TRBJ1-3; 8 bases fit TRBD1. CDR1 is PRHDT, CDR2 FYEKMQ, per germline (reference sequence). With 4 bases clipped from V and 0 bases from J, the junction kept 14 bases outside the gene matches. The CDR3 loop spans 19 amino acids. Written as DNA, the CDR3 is TGTGCCAGCAGCTCTCCCCCAGGGGGCGGCTCCATCTCTGGAAACACCATATATTTT. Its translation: CASSSPPGGGSISGNTIYF.

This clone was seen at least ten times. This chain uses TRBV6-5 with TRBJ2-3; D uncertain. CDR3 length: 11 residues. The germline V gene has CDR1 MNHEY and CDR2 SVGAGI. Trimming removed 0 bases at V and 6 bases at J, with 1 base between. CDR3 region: CASSYSDTQYF. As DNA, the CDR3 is TGTGCCAGCAGTTACTCTGATACGCAGTATTTT.

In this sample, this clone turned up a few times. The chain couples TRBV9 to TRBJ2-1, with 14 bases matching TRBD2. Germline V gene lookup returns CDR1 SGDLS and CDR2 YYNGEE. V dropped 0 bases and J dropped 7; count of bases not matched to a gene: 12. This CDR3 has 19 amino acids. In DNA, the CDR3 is TGTGCCAGCAGCGTAGACGGGACTAGCGGGAGAAGGGCCAGGAATGAGCAGTTCTTC. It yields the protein CASSVDGTSGRRARNEQFF.

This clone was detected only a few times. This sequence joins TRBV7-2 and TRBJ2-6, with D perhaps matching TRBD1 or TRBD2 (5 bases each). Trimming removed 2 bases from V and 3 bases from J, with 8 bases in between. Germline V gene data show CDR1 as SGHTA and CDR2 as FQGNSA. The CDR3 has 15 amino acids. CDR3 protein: CASSLRGGGANVLTF. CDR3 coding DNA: TGTGCCAGCAGCTTACGGGGCGGTGGGGCCAACGTCCTGACTTTC.

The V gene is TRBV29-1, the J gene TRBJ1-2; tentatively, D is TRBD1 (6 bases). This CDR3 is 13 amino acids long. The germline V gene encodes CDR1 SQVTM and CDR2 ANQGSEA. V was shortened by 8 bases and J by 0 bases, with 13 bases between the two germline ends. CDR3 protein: CSIGGTSNYGYTF. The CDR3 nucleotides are TGCAGCATTGGGGGCACCTCTAACTATGGCTACACCTTC.

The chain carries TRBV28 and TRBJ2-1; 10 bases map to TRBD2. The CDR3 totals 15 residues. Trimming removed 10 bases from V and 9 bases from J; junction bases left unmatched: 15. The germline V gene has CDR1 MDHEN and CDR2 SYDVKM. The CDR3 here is CATSLGSGGASEQFF. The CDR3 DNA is TGTGCCACCTCCCTCGGCAGCGGGGGGGCGTCTGAGCAGTTCTTC.